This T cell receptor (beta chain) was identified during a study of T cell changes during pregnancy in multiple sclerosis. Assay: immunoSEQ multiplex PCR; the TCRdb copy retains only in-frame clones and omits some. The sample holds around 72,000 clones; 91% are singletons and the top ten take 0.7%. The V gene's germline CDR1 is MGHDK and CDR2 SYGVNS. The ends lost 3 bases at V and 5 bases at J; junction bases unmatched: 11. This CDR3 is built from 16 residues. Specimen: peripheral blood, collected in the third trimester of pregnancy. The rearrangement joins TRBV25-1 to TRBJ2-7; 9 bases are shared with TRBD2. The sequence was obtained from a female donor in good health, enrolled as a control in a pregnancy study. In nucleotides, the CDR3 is TGTGCCAGCAGTGAGGGTCTAGCGGGACCCGGGGACGAGCAGTACTTC. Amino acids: CASSEGLAGPGDEQYF.